The 7 T cell receptor beta chains in this list originate from one sample, sequenced in a study of cytomegalovirus exposure and HLA in healthy donors. In the PCR, 60 Vbeta and 13 Jbeta primers were used. Method: immunoSEQ multiplex PCR; TCRdb's copy keeps in-frame clones and lacks some. The data show roughly 190,000 clones, around three quarters seen once. Sequenced material: PBMCs. Every receptor here comes from a woman aged 25 to 39 in good health and CMV-seropositive.

The chain uses TRBV5-1 and TRBJ1-4; D perhaps matches TRBD1 (5 bases). This CDR3 comprises 14 residues. The germline gives CDR1 SGHRS, CDR2 YFSETQ. Between the trimmed V and J ends, which lost 0 bases and 8 bases, there was a span of 11 bases. CDR3 bases: TGCGCCAGCAGCTTGGCGGGGGGAGAGGAAAAACTGTTTTTT. Encoded protein: CASSLAGGEEKLFF.

The chain links TRBV29-1 to TRBJ2-7; 12 bases match TRBD1. J was trimmed by 6 bases and V by 3 bases; bases with no gene match: 6. This CDR3 has 14 amino acids. Germline V lookup: CDR1 SQVTM, CDR2 ANQGSEA. The DNA for the CDR3 is TGCAGCGTTGAGCGGGGGACAGGGGGCCGCGAGCAGTACTTC. Translating gives CSVERGTGGREQYF.

The chain links TRBV18 to TRBJ2-7; a possible D gene is TRBD1 (5 bases). The germline gives CDR1 KGHSH, CDR2 LQKENI. The CDR3 is 16 amino acids. V lost 3 bases and J lost 2, with 17 bases in between. CDR3 sequence reads: CASSPGLGHGTYEQYF. CDR3 nucleotides: TGTGCCAGCTCACCCGGTCTCGGACATGGGACCTACGAGCAGTACTTC.

The V and J genes are TRBV6-5 and TRBJ1-2; D unclear. CDR3 size: 13 residues. CDR1 and CDR2 from the germline V gene are MNHEY and SVGAGI. Trimming pared 5 bases from V and 5 bases from J, leaving 12 bases between. CDR3 sequence reads: CASSQPGIYGYTF. In DNA form, the CDR3 reads TGTGCCAGCAGTCAACCGGGGATATATGGCTACACCTTC.

The V call is TRBV4-1, the J call TRBJ1-3, with D possibly being TRBD1 (5 bases). The germline gives CDR1 MGHRA, CDR2 YSYEKL. The CDR3 covers 16 residues. The V and J ends lost 4 bases and 4 bases respectively, with 17 bases between them. CDR3 sequence reads: CASSPLGGVIGNTIYF. CDR3 nucleotide sequence: TGCGCCAGCAGCCCCCTAGGAGGGGTAATCGGAAACACCATATATTTT.

This clone showed up just a few times. V usage is TRBV29-1 and J usage is TRBJ1-1; no reliable D call. Germline lookup yields CDR1 SQVTM and CDR2 ANQGSEA. The CDR3 sequence is 13 residues long. Trimming shortened V by 7 bases and J by 1 base, and 13 bases separated the two germline ends. CDR3 nucleotide sequence: TGCAGCGGAAACCGGGGTCAGAACACTGAAGCTTTCTTT. Residues: CSGNRGQNTEAFF.

V and J are TRBV5-4 and TRBJ2-5; 12 bases fit TRBD1. The CDR3 extends over 16 amino acids. The J segment lost 5 bases and the V segment lost 4 bases, leaving 9 bases of the junction unmatched. Germline V gene data show CDR1 as SGHNT and CDR2 as YYREEE (reference sequence). The chain's CDR3 is CASSDGDRGRRETQYF. The CDR3 DNA reads TGTGCCAGCAGCGACGGGGACAGGGGGCGCCGGGAGACCCAGTACTTC.